One T cell receptor beta chain is described in this entry. Its target is not known. Data came from immunoSEQ multiplex PCR; TCRdb stores just in-frame clones and leaves some out. The sample consists of 45,000 to 60,000 clones, about 85% of them appearing once. Germline-derived CDR1 and CDR2 are KGHSH and LQKENI. V lost 4 bases and J 7 bases, leaving 7 bases between the germline ends. The CDR3 is 11 amino acids. This sample stems from a study of T cells in localized non-small cell lung cancer. The study's findings and limits: Adjacent lung tissue had a median 57 of the top 100 clones found in the tumor. With higher T cell density in blood came longer overall survival.

Sequenced here: PBMCs, sampled before any cancer treatment. The rearrangement joins TRBV18 to TRBJ1-2; no reliable D call. This TCR was sampled from a man aged 35-75 years with stage II lung adenocarcinoma. CDR3 sequence reads: CASSQGSGYTF. The CDR3 nucleotides read TGTGCCAGCTCACAAGGTAGTGGCTACACCTTC.